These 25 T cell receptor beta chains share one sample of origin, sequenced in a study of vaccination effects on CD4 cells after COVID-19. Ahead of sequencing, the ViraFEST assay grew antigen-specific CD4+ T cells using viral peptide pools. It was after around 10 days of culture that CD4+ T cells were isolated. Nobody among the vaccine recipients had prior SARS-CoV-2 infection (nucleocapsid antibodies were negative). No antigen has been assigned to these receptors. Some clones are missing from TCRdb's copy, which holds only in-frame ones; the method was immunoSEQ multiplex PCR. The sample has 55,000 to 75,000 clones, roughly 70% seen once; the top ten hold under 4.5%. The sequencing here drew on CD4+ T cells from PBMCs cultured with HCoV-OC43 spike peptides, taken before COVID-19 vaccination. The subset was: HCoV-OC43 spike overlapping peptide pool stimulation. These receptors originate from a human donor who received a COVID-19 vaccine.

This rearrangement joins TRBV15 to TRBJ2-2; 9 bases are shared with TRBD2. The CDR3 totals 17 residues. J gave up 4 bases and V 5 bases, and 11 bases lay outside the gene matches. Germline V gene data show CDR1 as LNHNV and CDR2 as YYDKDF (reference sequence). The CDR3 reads CATSRTRGGLGTGELFF. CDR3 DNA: TGTGCCACCAGCCGCACGCGGGGGGGCCTTGGCACCGGGGAGCTGTTTTTT.

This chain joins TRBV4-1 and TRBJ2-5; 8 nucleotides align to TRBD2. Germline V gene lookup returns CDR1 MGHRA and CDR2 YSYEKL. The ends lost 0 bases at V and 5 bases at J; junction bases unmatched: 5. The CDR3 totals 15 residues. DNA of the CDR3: TGCGCCAGCAGCCAAGATGAGCGGGGGAAGGAGACCCAGTACTTC. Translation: CASSQDERGKETQYF.

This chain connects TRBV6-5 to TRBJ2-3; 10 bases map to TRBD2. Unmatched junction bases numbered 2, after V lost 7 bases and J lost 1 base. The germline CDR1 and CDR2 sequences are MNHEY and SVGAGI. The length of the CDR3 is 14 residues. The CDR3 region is CASTLAGGTDTQYF. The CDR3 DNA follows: TGTGCCAGCACCCTAGCGGGGGGCACAGATACGCAGTATTTT.

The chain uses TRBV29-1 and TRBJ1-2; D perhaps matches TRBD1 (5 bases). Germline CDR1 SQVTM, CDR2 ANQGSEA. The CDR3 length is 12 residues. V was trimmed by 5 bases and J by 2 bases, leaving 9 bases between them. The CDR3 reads CSVKRGNYGYTF. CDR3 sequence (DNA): TGCAGCGTTAAGCGGGGGAACTATGGCTACACCTTC.

CDR3 DNA sequence: TGTGCCAGCAGTGAAGAGACAGGAGTCGGACAGTACGTC. It yields the protein CASSEETGVGQYV. The V and J genes are TRBV2 and TRBJ2-7; possible D gene TRBD1, 6 bases. Trimming pared 1 base from V and 10 bases from J, leaving 14 bases between. Germline V gives CDR1 SNHLY, CDR2 FYNNEI. The CDR3 has 13 amino acids.

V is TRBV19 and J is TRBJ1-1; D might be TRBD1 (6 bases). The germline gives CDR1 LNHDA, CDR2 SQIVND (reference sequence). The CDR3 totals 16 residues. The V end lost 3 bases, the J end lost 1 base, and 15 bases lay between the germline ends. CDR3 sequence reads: CASSIPRGQTNTEAFF. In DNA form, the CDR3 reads TGTGCCAGTAGTATCCCGCGGGGACAAACGAACACTGAAGCTTTCTTT.

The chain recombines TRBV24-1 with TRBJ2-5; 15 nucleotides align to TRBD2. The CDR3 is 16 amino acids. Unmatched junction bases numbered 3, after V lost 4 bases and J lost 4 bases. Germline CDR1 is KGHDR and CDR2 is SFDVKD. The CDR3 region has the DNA TGTGCCACCAGTGAGCCGGGACTAGCGGGGGGAGAGACCCAGTACTTC. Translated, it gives CATSEPGLAGGETQYF.

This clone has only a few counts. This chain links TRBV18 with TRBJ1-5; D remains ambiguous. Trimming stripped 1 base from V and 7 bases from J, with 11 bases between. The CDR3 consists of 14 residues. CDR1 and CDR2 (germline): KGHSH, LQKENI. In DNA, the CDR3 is TGTGCCAGCTCACCACAAGGGCAGCCCCAGCCCCAGCATTTT. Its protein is CASSPQGQPQPQHF.

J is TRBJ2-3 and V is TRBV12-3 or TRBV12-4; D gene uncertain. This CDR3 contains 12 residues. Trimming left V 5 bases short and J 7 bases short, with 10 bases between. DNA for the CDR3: TGTGCCAGCAGTCCATATCCGTATACGCAGTATTTT. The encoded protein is CASSPYPYTQYF.

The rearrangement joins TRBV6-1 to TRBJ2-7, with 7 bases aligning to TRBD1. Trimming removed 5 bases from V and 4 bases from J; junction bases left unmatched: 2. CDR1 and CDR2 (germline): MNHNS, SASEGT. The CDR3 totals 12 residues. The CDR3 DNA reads TGTGCCAGCAGTCAGACAGGGTACGAGCAGTACGTC. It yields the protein CASSQTGYEQYV.

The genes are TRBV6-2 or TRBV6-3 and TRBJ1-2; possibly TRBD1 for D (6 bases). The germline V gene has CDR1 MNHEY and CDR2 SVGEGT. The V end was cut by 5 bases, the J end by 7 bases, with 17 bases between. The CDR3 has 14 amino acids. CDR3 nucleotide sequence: TGTGCCAGCAGTCGACAGGCTACAGCAGGTGGCTACACCTTC. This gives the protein CASSRQATAGGYTF.

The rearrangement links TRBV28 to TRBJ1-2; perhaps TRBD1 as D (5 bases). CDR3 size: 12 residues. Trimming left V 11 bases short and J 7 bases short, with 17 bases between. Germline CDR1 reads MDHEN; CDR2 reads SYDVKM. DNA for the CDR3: TGTGCCGCACGAGGGAGGCAGGGTGGCTACACCTTC. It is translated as CAARGRQGGYTF.

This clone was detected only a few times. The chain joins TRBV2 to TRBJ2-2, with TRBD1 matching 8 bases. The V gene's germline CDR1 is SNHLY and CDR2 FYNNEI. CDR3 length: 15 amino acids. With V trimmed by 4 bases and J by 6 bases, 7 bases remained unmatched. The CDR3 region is CASSASTGVPGELFF. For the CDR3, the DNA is TGTGCCAGCAGTGCCTCGACAGGGGTCCCCGGGGAGCTGTTTTTT.

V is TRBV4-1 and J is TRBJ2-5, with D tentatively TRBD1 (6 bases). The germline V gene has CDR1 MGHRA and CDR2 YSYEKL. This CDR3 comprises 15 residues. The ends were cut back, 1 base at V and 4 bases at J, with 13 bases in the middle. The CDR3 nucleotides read TGCGCCAGCAGCCAAGGGCCAGGGGTAGGAGAGACCCAGTACTTC. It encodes CASSQGPGVGETQYF.

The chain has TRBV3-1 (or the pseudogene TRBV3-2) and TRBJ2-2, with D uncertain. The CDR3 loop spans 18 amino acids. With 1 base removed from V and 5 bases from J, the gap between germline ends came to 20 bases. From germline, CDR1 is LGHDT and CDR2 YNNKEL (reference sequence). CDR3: CASSQGAHYRRRTGELFF. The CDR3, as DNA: TGTGCCAGCAGCCAAGGCGCCCACTATCGCCGTCGTACCGGGGAGCTGTTTTTT.

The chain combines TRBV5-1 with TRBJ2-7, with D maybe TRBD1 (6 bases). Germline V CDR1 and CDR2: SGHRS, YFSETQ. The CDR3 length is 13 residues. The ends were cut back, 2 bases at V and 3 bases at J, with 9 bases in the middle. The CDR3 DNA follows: TGCGCCAGCAGCTTCCAGACAGGCTACGAGCAGTACGTC. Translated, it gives CASSFQTGYEQYV.

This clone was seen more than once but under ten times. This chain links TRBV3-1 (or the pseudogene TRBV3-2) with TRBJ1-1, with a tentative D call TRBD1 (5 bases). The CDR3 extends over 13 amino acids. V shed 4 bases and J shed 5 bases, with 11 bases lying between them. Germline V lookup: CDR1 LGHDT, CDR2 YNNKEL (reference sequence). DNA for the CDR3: TGTGCCAGCAGCCGGGGACCGGGGACTGAAGCTTTCTTT. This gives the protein CASSRGPGTEAFF.

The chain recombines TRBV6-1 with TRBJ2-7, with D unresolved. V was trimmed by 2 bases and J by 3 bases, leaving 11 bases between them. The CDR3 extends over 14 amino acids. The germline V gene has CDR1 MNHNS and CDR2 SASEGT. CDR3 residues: CASSESHPGYEQYV. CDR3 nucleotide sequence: TGTGCCAGCAGTGAATCCCACCCCGGCTACGAGCAGTACGTC.

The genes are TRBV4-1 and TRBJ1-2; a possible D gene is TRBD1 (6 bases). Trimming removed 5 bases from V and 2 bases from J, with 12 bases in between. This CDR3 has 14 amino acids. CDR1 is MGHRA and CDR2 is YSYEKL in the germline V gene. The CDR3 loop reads CASSATGLNYGYTF. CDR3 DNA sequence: TGCGCCAGCAGCGCAACAGGGCTGAACTATGGCTACACCTTC.

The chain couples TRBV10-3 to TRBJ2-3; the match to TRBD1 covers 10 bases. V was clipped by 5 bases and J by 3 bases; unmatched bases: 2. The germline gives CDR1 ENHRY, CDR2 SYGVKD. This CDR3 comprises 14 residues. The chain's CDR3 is CAISPGQGTDTQYF. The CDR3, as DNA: TGTGCCATCAGTCCGGGACAGGGGACAGATACGCAGTATTTT.

As DNA, the CDR3 is TGTGCCAGCAGTTCCCTTTCAACGGGGGCCACAGATACGCAGTATTTT. Amino acids: CASSSLSTGATDTQYF. The rearrangement uses TRBV6-5 and TRBJ2-3; D tentatively fits TRBD1 or TRBD2 (6 bases each). Trimming left V 4 bases short and J 2 bases short, with 16 bases between. The CDR3 length is 16 residues. Germline V lookup: CDR1 MNHEY, CDR2 SVGAGI.

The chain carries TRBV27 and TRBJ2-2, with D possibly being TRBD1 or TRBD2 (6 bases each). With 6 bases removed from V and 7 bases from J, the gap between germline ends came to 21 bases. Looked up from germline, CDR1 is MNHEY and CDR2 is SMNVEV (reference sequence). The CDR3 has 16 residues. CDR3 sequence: CASRIRGALPFGELFF. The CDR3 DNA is TGTGCCAGCAGAATAAGGGGGGCGCTTCCGTTCGGGGAGCTGTTTTTT.

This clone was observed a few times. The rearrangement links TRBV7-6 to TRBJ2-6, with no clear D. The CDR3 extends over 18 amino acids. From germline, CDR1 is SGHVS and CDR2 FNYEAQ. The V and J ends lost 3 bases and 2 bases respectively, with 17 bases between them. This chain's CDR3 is CASSFRLGEGTGANVLTF. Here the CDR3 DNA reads TGTGCCAGCAGCTTTAGGTTGGGTGAAGGGACTGGGGCCAACGTCCTGACTTTC.

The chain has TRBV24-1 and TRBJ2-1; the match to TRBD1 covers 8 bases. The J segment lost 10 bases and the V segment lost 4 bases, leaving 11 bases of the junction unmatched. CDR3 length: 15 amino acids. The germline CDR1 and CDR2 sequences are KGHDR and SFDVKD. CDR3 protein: CATSDAGQGFREQFF. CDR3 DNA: TGTGCCACCAGTGACGCAGGACAGGGCTTCAGGGAGCAGTTCTTC.

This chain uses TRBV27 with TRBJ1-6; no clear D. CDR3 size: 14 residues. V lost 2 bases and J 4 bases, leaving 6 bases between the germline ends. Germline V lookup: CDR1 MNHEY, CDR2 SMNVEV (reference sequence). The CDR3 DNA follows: TGTGCCAGCAGTTTAGGGTATTATAATTCACCCCTCCACTTT. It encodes CASSLGYYNSPLHF.